This passage covers 19 T cell receptor beta chains from one sample sequenced in a study of blood T cells in healthy people across ages. Through a sample-barcoded 5' primer and a J-beta primer mix, a second PCR was run for about 7 to 12 cycles. Via MiXCR, TCRdb re-called the 5' RACE reads, giving one row per CDR3 protein. The repertoire has almost 800,000 distinct CDR3 sequences, 58% of them found once; the top ten carry about 20%. Sequencing input: blood. The receptors come from a man between 25 and 39 years old in good health.

This clonotype was counted between two and nine times. The J gene is TRBJ2-3, the V gene TRBV6-2 or TRBV6-3; D ambiguous. The CDR3 has 15 amino acids. Germline V gene sequence: CDR1 MNHEY, CDR2 SVGEGT. Trimming took off 0 bases at V and 1 base at J, with 8 bases between the two ends. CDR3 sequence (DNA): TGTGCCAGCAGTTACTCGACGAGTGGCACAGATACGCAGTATTTT. Its translation is CASSYSTSGTDTQYF.

V gene TRBV5-1 combines with J gene TRBJ2-5; tentative D call: TRBD1 (6 bases). With 3 bases removed from V and 5 bases from J, the gap between germline ends came to 11 bases. CDR1 SGHRS and CDR2 YFSETQ come from the germline V gene. The CDR3 runs to 13 residues. This CDR3 is CASSWGQEETQYF. As DNA, the CDR3 is TGCGCCAGCAGCTGGGGGCAGGAGGAGACCCAGTACTTC.

The chain uses TRBV28 and TRBJ2-1, with D tentatively TRBD1 (6 bases). This CDR3 is built from 14 residues. The germline V and J ends were trimmed by 6 bases and 4 bases, with 13 bases remaining between them. The germline V gene encodes CDR1 MDHEN and CDR2 SYDVKM. The CDR3 spells CASRKGVAYNEQFF. CDR3 coding DNA: TGTGCCAGCAGGAAGGGGGTAGCGTACAATGAGCAGTTCTTC.

Of note for this clonotype: A read error may explain this, as a much larger clone is one base away. The chain has TRBV3-1 and TRBJ2-4; unclear D gene. Germline V gene sequence: CDR1 LGHDT, CDR2 YNNKEL (reference sequence). The CDR3 is 13 residues long. The CDR3 reads CAGSQRGKNIQYF. The DNA for the CDR3 is TGTGCCGGCAGCCAGCGTGGCAAAAACATTCAGTACTTC.

The V call is TRBV29-1, the J call TRBJ2-3; D is unclear. Germline V gives CDR1 SQVTM, CDR2 ANQGSEA. The CDR3 extends over 13 amino acids. V lost 3 bases to trimming and J lost 1 base, with 8 bases between them. For the CDR3, the DNA is TGCAGCGTTGATAGGCTAGGCACAGATACGCAGTATTTT. This translates into CSVDRLGTDTQYF.

This sequence joins TRBV24-1 and TRBJ2-1, with unresolved D. Germline CDR1 is KGHDR and CDR2 is SFDVKD. V was shortened by 5 bases and J by 7 bases, with 5 bases between the two germline ends. CDR3 length equals 11 residues. CDR3 protein: CATSVGNEQFF. In DNA form, the CDR3 reads TGTGCCACCAGTGTAGGGAATGAGCAGTTCTTC.

The chain links TRBV27 to TRBJ2-6; possible D gene TRBD2, 5 bases. The CDR3 length is 15 residues. V was shortened by 8 bases and J by 3 bases, with 14 bases between the two germline ends. Germline V gene sequence: CDR1 MNHEY, CDR2 SMNVEV (reference sequence). The CDR3, as DNA: TGTGCCAGCGGCGCTCTGGGAGTTGGGGCCAACGTCCTGACTTTC. Protein product: CASGALGVGANVLTF.

The genes are TRBV15 and TRBJ2-5; 10 bases are shared with TRBD2. This CDR3 region has 15 residues. Trimming cost V 3 bases and J 3 bases; bases outside gene matches: 4. Germline values: CDR1 LNHNV, CDR2 YYDKDF (reference sequence). This CDR3 reads CATSSSGLAEETQYF. The DNA for the CDR3 is TGTGCCACCAGCAGTAGCGGACTAGCGGAAGAGACCCAGTACTTC.

This chain joins TRBV28 and TRBJ2-7; D call uncertain. Germline assignment: CDR1 MDHEN and CDR2 SYDVKM. The CDR3 runs 15 residues. Trimming removed 6 bases at V and 1 base at J, with 16 bases between. CDR3: CASSADVEWSYEQYF. The CDR3 region has the DNA TGTGCCAGCAGCGCGGACGTAGAGTGGTCCTACGAGCAGTACTTC.

The chain links TRBV29-1 to TRBJ2-3; TRBD2 might be the D (5 bases). The CDR3 has 12 residues. Trimming removed 7 bases from V and 2 bases from J, with 10 bases in between. CDR1 and CDR2 (germline): SQVTM, ANQGSEA. The CDR3: CSAPGFTDTQYF. The CDR3 DNA sequence: TGCAGCGCCCCGGGGTTCACAGATACGCAGTATTTT.

The genes are TRBV20-1 and TRBJ2-4; 9 bases map to TRBD1. The assigned J gene may be wrong: the sequence end matches TRBJ2-5 better. This CDR3 has 14 residues. Germline-derived CDR1 and CDR2 are DFQATT and SNEGSKA (reference sequence). CDR3 amino acids: CSASVGQGGKTQYF. The CDR3 DNA sequence: TGCAGTGCTAGCGTGGGACAGGGTGGAAAGACCCAGTACTTC.

As regards this clonotype: The junction shows a germline mismatch at one end, possibly a read error. The chain uses TRBV7-2 and TRBJ2-1, with unresolved D. This CDR3 is 15 amino acids long. Germline CDR1 reads SGHTA; CDR2 reads FQGNSA. In DNA form, the CDR3 reads TGTGCCAGCAGCAATAACCTCGGAGTCTACAATAAGCAGTTCTTC. It encodes CASSNNLGVYNKQFF. Together with reference TRBV7-2 and TRBJ2-1, the CDR3 gives the full variable domain: GAGVSQSPSNKVTEKGKDVELRCDPISGHTALYWYRQSLGQGLEFLIYFQGNSAPDKSGLPSDRFSAERTGGSVSTLTIQRTQQEDSAVYLCASSNNLGVYNKQFFGPGTRLTVL.

V gene TRBV20-1 combines with J gene TRBJ2-5; 7 bases are a match to TRBD1. Germline CDR1 and CDR2: DFQATT and SNEGSKA (reference sequence). V trimming: 1 base; J trimming: 4 bases; junction bases outside the gene matches: 6. The CDR3 is 14 amino acids. In nucleotides, the CDR3 is TGCAGTGCTAGAGTACAGGGGTTCGGAGAGACCCAGTACTTC. Translation gives CSARVQGFGETQYF.

The chain is built from TRBV6-5 and TRBJ2-7; the D call may be TRBD1 or TRBD2 (5 bases each). Germline lookup yields CDR1 MNHEY and CDR2 SVGAGI. Between the trimmed V and J ends, which lost 5 bases and 9 bases, there was a span of 14 bases. This CDR3 has 12 residues. This CDR3 is CASSTGARRQYF. The CDR3 region has the DNA TGTGCCAGCAGTACCGGGGCTCGGCGGCAGTACTTC.

The CDR3 DNA reads as TGTGCCAGCAGCTTAGCTTCCGGGACTAGCACAGATACGCAGTATTTT. Its protein product is CASSLASGTSTDTQYF. The V and J genes are TRBV7-9 and TRBJ2-3; perhaps TRBD2 as D (6 bases). V lost 0 bases, J lost 0 bases, and 10 bases lay in between. The CDR3 consists of 16 residues. The germline V gene has CDR1 SEHNR and CDR2 FQNEAQ (reference sequence).

The V and J genes are TRBV7-9 and TRBJ2-1, with 9 nucleotides matching TRBD1. The last part of the DNA fits TRBJ2-7 better; the J call may be wrong. CDR3 length: 16 amino acids. Germline assignment: CDR1 SEHNR and CDR2 FQNEAQ (reference sequence). The CDR3 sequence: CASSARGQGPYNEQYF. CDR3 DNA: TGTGCCAGCAGCGCTAGGGGACAGGGTCCTTACAATGAGCAGTACTTC.

Note on this clonotype: A junction boundary mismatches the germline segment, possibly from a read error. This chain uses TRBV20-1 with TRBJ2-1, with 7 bases identical to TRBD1. CDR3 length: 14 residues. Germline CDR1 and CDR2: DFQATT and SNEGSKA (reference sequence). CDR3 in amino acids: CSPGGRVSYNEQSF. CDR3 DNA: TGCAGCCCAGGGGGAAGGGTCTCCTACAATGAGCAGTCCTTC.

The genes are TRBV29-1 and TRBJ2-5, with TRBD2 matching 9 bases. The V segment lost 4 bases and the J segment 7 bases; nucleotides outside the gene matches: 19. The CDR3 runs 17 residues. CDR1 and CDR2 from the germline V gene are SQVTM and ANQGSEA. The CDR3 bases are TGCAGCGTTGTATCTCGGCGGCTAGCGGGAAAGAGTGTGACCCAGTACTTC. Translation gives CSVVSRRLAGKSVTQYF.

The J gene is TRBJ2-4, the V gene TRBV6-2 or TRBV6-3; 16 nucleotides match TRBD2. The J call may be faulty, since TRBJ2-7 better matches the DNA end. Per the germline V gene, CDR1 is MNHEY and CDR2 is SVGEGT. This CDR3 region has 16 residues. CDR3 in DNA: TGTGCCAGCAGTGGGACTAGCGGGAGGGCAACCTACGAGCAGTACTTC. It encodes CASSGTSGRATYEQYF.